These 31 T cell receptor beta chains were all obtained from the same sample, sequenced in a study of molecular identifiers for immune sequencing clone quantification. TCRdb independently ran MiXCR on the PCR reads; one entry per CDR3 protein. In the table there are 460,000 or so distinct CDR3 sequences, roughly 25% of which are singletons. Sequencing used naive CD8+ T cells from blood, with Jurkat cell RNA spiked in. Subset defined: FACS-sorted CD8+CD4-CCR7+CD45RA+ naive T cells. The receptors shown here come from a human donor in good health. Some libraries in this study had Jurkat cell RNA spiked in.

This chain joins TRBV12-3 or TRBV12-4 and TRBJ1-6; TRBD1 matches at 7 bases. The CDR3 is made up of 14 amino acids. The V segment lost 4 bases and the J segment 7 bases; nucleotides outside the gene matches: 4. In nucleotides, the CDR3 is TGTGCCAGCAGTTCCGGGACAGCCAATTCACCCCTCCACTTT. This sequence encodes CASSSGTANSPLHF.

Many counts were recorded for this clonotype. The CDR3 nucleotides read TGTGCGAGCGACAGGGACACAGATACGCAGTATTTT. Its translation is CASDRDTDTQYF. The chain uses TRBV2 and TRBJ2-3; 7 bases are shared with TRBD1. Germline V gene data show CDR1 as SNHLY and CDR2 as FYNNEI. The CDR3 extends over 12 amino acids.

This clonotype appeared a few times. The genes are TRBV12-3 or TRBV12-4 and TRBJ2-1; D perhaps matches TRBD1 (6 bases). CDR3 length: 17 amino acids. V lost 4 bases and J 4 bases, leaving 20 bases between the germline ends. DNA of the CDR3: TGTGCCAGCAGTTCGCTCCCACAGGGTAAGGAGTACAATGAGCAGTTCTTC. This gives the protein CASSSLPQGKEYNEQFF.

This clonotype occurred many times. This chain links TRBV11-3 with TRBJ1-1; 7 bases align to TRBD1. The V and J ends lost 5 bases and 4 bases, in that order; junction bases with no gene match: 10. The CDR3 has 15 residues. The germline V gene has CDR1 SGHNT and CDR2 YENEEA. CDR3 residues: CASSKQDRTGTEAFF. The CDR3 region has the DNA TGTGCCAGCAGCAAACAGGACAGGACTGGCACTGAAGCTTTCTTT.

The genes are TRBV30 and TRBJ2-3, with 13 bases aligning to TRBD2. The junction had 3 bases not matched to a gene; V was cut back by 3 bases and J by 3 bases. In germline, CDR1 is GTSNPN, CDR2 SVGIG (reference sequence). CDR3 length: 15 amino acids. The chain's CDR3 is CAWSRTSGSTDTQYF. The DNA for the CDR3 is TGTGCCTGGAGCCGGACTAGCGGGAGTACAGATACGCAGTATTTT. The variable domain in full, completed from reference TRBV30 and TRBJ2-3, reads SQTIHQWPATLVQPVGSPLSLECTVEGTSNPNLYWYRQAAGRGLQLLFYSVGIGQISSEVPQNLSASRPQDRQFILSSKKLLLSDSGFYLCAWSRTSGSTDTQYFGPGTRLTVL.

V and J are TRBV13 and TRBJ2-3; 8 nucleotides agree with TRBD2. V shed 8 bases, J shed 3 bases, and the junction held 4 bases outside the gene matches. CDR3 length equals 13 residues. Germline CDR1 PRHDT, CDR2 FYEKMQ (reference sequence). This chain's CDR3 is CASLTGGTDTQYF. DNA of the CDR3: TGTGCCAGCTTAACGGGAGGGACAGATACGCAGTATTTT.

As concerns this clonotype: This clone may be a read error of a much larger clone one base away. Without the conserved terminal phenylalanine or tryptophan, this CDR3 likely stems from a read error. This chain uses TRBV7-9 with TRBJ2-7; D possibly corresponds to TRBD2 (6 bases). The CDR3 covers 14 residues. The germline V and J ends were trimmed by 5 bases and 1 base, with 12 bases remaining between them. Germline CDR1 is SEHNR and CDR2 is FQNEAQ (reference sequence). The CDR3 DNA reads TGTGCCAGCAGCAAGGCGGGGCAATCCTACGAGCAGTACTAC. Translated: CASSKAGQSYEQYY.

The table lists this clonotype with many counts. The gene calls are TRBV12-3 or TRBV12-4 and TRBJ2-5, with D perhaps assigned TRBD1 or TRBD2 (5 bases each). The CDR3 has 13 amino acids. The germline V and J ends were trimmed by 6 bases and 9 bases, with 17 bases remaining between them. In DNA, the CDR3 is TGTGCCAGCAGCCGAGTGCTCCGGGACCCCCAGTACTTC. It translates to CASSRVLRDPQYF.

This clonotype came up a few times. The J gene is TRBJ2-3, the V gene TRBV24-1, with TRBD1 matching over 9 bases. V lost 4 bases, J lost 3 bases, and 7 bases stayed unmatched. The CDR3 spans 16 residues. Looked up from germline, CDR1 is KGHDR and CDR2 is SFDVKD. CDR3: CATSERTGVGTDTQYF. DNA for the CDR3: TGTGCCACCAGTGAGCGGACAGGGGTTGGGACAGATACGCAGTATTTT.

The CDR3 loop reads CASPFGPPNQPQHF. CDR3 DNA: TGTGCCAGCCCCTTCGGCCCGCCCAATCAGCCCCAGCATTTT. The V and J genes are TRBV6-2 or TRBV6-3 and TRBJ1-5, with D unresolved. This CDR3 spans 14 amino acids. Trimming removed 8 bases from V and 3 bases from J, with 14 bases in between. Per germline, CDR1 MNHEY and CDR2 SVGEGT.

Only a few counts were recorded for this clonotype. The V gene is TRBV29-1, the J gene TRBJ2-2, with D hard to call. The CDR3 covers 8 residues. Looked up from germline, CDR1 is SQVTM and CDR2 is ANQGSEA. The DNA for the CDR3 is TGCTTAGTAGGGGAGCTGTTTTTT. Its protein is CLVGELFF.

This clonotype was seen a handful of times. The J gene is TRBJ2-7, the V gene TRBV20-1, with D unclear. The V end lost 7 bases, the J end lost 4 bases, and 11 bases lay between the germline ends. This CDR3 comprises 11 residues. Per germline, CDR1 DFQATT and CDR2 SNEGSKA (reference sequence). CDR3 sequence reads: CSVQETYEQYF. In DNA, the CDR3 is TGCAGTGTTCAGGAGACGTACGAGCAGTACTTC.

This clonotype has at least ten counts. This rearrangement joins TRBV28 to TRBJ2-3; D is unresolved. CDR1 and CDR2 from the germline V gene are MDHEN and SYDVKM. The V gene lost 8 bases and the J gene lost 0 bases, with 18 bases spanning the gap. The CDR3 loop spans 16 amino acids. The DNA of the CDR3 is TGTGCCAGCCGGCCGGTAACGAGAAATAGCACAGATACGCAGTATTTT. Encoded protein: CASRPVTRNSTDTQYF.

The genes are TRBV9 and TRBJ2-5, with D tentatively TRBD1 or TRBD2 (5 bases each). Trimming took off 4 bases at V and 1 base at J, with 11 bases between the two ends. Germline V lookup: CDR1 SGDLS, CDR2 YYNGEE. This CDR3 is 14 amino acids long. CDR3 DNA sequence: TGTGCCAGCAGCCAATCTGGGACCCAAGAGACCCAGTACTTC. This translates into CASSQSGTQETQYF.

Points on this clonotype: A much larger clone sits a single nucleotide away, making a read error possible. The rearrangement uses TRBV7-9 and TRBJ1-1; D not resolved. The CDR3 spans 12 residues. Germline V gene data show CDR1 as SEHNR and CDR2 as FQNEAQ (reference sequence). CDR3 sequence (DNA): TGTGCCAGCAGCTTATCGTCCACTGGAGCTTTCTTT. It yields the protein CASSLSSTGAFF.

Points on this clonotype: One base away lies a much larger clone, so this may be a sequencing read error. V is TRBV7-2 and J is TRBJ1-2, with a tentative D call TRBD1 (5 bases). There are 13 residues in the CDR3. The germline gives CDR1 SGHTA, CDR2 FQGNSA. The CDR3 is CASSSTGRYGFTF. The CDR3 coding sequence is TGTGCCAGCAGTTCAACAGGACGCTATGGCTTCACCTTC.

This clonotype was counted many times. This chain connects TRBV12-5 to TRBJ2-5; 9 bases are shared with TRBD2. This CDR3 spans 14 amino acids. The germline CDR1 and CDR2 sequences are LGHNT and FRNRAP. V dropped 5 bases and J dropped 4; count of bases not matched to a gene: 5. CDR3 sequence (DNA): TGTGCTAGTGGTCAGGGACTAGCTGGAGAGACCCAGTACTTC. Amino acid sequence: CASGQGLAGETQYF.

Of note for this clonotype: A much larger clonotype is one base distant, so this may be a read error. The CDR3 DNA follows: TGTGCCAGCAGCTTACCGACAGGGTTTAACACTGGAGCTTTCTTT. Translated, it gives CASSLPTGFNTGAFF. This chain connects TRBV7-2 to TRBJ1-1, with TRBD1 identical over 7 bases. The CDR3 is made up of 15 amino acids. CDR1 is SGHTA, CDR2 FQGNSA, per germline.

This clonotype came up many times. The V gene is TRBV4-3, the J gene TRBJ1-1; 10 nucleotides agree with TRBD1. The CDR3 runs 14 residues. Germline V gene data show CDR1 as LGHNA and CDR2 as YSLEER. V trimming: 4 bases; J trimming: 6 bases; junction bases outside the gene matches: 5. In nucleotides, the CDR3 is TGCGCCAGCAGCCCGGGACAGGGGATCGCTGAAGCTTTCTTT. This sequence encodes CASSPGQGIAEAFF.

This clonotype was observed at least ten times. The chain has TRBV24-1 and TRBJ2-3, with D perhaps TRBD2 (6 bases). V was clipped by 0 bases and J by 4 bases, with 7 bases between them. The CDR3 length is 14 residues. Per germline, CDR1 KGHDR and CDR2 SFDVKD. CDR3: CATSDLTSPDTQYF. CDR3 nucleotides: TGTGCCACCAGTGATTTGACTAGCCCAGATACGCAGTATTTT.

Turning to this clonotype: One end of the junction fails to match germline, which may point to a read error. This rearrangement joins TRBV12-3 or TRBV12-4 to TRBJ2-7; weak D call: TRBD2 (6 bases). This CDR3 is 13 amino acids long. This chain's CDR3 is CAGSPLGGYEQYF. The CDR3 DNA reads as TGTGCCGGCAGCCCCTTGGGGGGATACGAGCAGTACTTC.

The chain employs TRBV7-9 and TRBJ2-7; 8 bases align to TRBD2. The CDR3 is made up of 13 amino acids. The trim removed 4 bases at V and 6 bases at J, leaving 5 bases unmatched. Germline CDR1 reads SEHNR; CDR2 reads FQNEAQ (reference sequence). CDR3 residues: CASSSGLEGEQYF. CDR3 sequence (DNA): TGTGCCAGCAGCTCGGGACTAGAAGGCGAGCAGTACTTC.

This clonotype has at least ten counts. The chain has TRBV20-1 and TRBJ1-1; the D gene is possibly TRBD1 (5 bases). Germline V gives CDR1 DFQATT, CDR2 SNEGSKA (reference sequence). This CDR3 is 10 amino acids long. The V end lost 7 bases, the J end lost 10 bases, and 13 bases lay between the germline ends. DNA of the CDR3: TGCAGTGTTGACCAGGGTGTAGCTTTCTTT. This codes for CSVDQGVAFF.

J is TRBJ2-5 and V is TRBV11-2, with TRBD2 matching 7 bases. The CDR3 runs 14 residues. Looked up from germline, CDR1 is SGHAT and CDR2 is FQNNGV. With V trimmed by 0 bases and J by 7 bases, 5 bases remained unmatched. The CDR3 nucleotides read TGTGCCAGCAGCTTAGAAGCGGGGCTAGGGACCCAGTACTTC. It yields the protein CASSLEAGLGTQYF.

The J gene is TRBJ2-5, the V gene TRBV12-3 or TRBV12-4; a possible D gene is TRBD2 (6 bases). The germline V and J ends were trimmed by 3 bases and 5 bases, with 13 bases remaining between them. The CDR3 loop spans 14 amino acids. Here the CDR3 DNA reads TGTGCCAGCAGTTTTTTGGAGGGGCGTGAGACCCAGTACTTC. Its translation: CASSFLEGRETQYF.

This clonotype was counted at least ten times. At one of its ends the junction is not consistent with the germline gene, which may arise from a read error. The chain uses TRBV5-1 and TRBJ2-7; 7 positions agree with TRBD1. This CDR3 has 14 residues. Germline CDR1 is SGHRS and CDR2 is YFSETQ. CDR3 sequence (DNA): TGTGCCAGCAGCTTCGCAGGGGGTTCCTACGAGCAGTACTTC. Protein product: CASSFAGGSYEQYF.

The count of this clonotype is one. Mismatch with germline at one junction end may stem from a read error. The rearrangement links TRBV6-6 to TRBJ2-5; 10 nucleotides align to TRBD1. The CDR3 runs to 21 residues. CDR1 and CDR2 from the germline V gene are MNHNY and SVGAGI (reference sequence). The CDR3, as DNA: TGTGCCAGCAGTTACTCCATCACCGGGACAGGGGCCTTTCTTCCACAAGAGCCCCAGTACTTC. It is translated as CASSYSITGTGAFLPQEPQYF.

This clonotype has only a few counts. The rearrangement links TRBV15 to TRBJ2-5; the match to TRBD1 covers 7 bases. Germline CDR1 is LNHNV and CDR2 is YYDKDF (reference sequence). The CDR3 totals 13 residues. V lost 6 bases and J lost 1; bases outside the gene matches: 2. CDR3 amino acids: CATRDRPQETQYF. The CDR3 DNA follows: TGTGCCACCAGGGACAGGCCCCAAGAGACCCAGTACTTC.

In its sample, this clonotype was seen a few times. As DNA, the CDR3 is TGCGCCAGCAGCCAAGATGAGTGGGCAGATACGCAGTATTTT. Translated: CASSQDEWADTQYF. The V call is TRBV4-1, the J call TRBJ2-3, with no clear D. CDR1 is MGHRA and CDR2 is YSYEKL in the germline V gene. V dropped 0 bases and J dropped 4 bases, with 8 bases sitting between them. CDR3 length: 14 amino acids.

About this clonotype: A much larger clone lies a single base off, so this may be a read error. The chain links TRBV7-3 to TRBJ2-1; D is perhaps TRBD1 (6 bases). The CDR3 length is 16 residues. Germline lookup yields CDR1 SGHTA and CDR2 FQGTGA. As DNA, the CDR3 is TGTGCCAGCAGCTTATCTGGGGGCCTCTTTTACAATGAGCTGTTCTTC. It specifies CASSLSGGLFYNELFF. The whole variable domain, remainder taken from reference TRBV7-3 and TRBJ2-1, is GAGVSQTPSNKVTEKGKYVELRCDPISGHTALYWYRQSLGQGPEFLIYFQGTGAADDSGLPNDRFFAVRPEGSVSTLKIQRTERGDSAVYLCASSLSGGLFYNELFFGPGTRLTVL.

The DNA of the CDR3 is TGTGCCAGCAGCGAAGGAGCCGGGACTAGCGGGAGTTGGGAGACCCAGTACTTC. This codes for CASSEGAGTSGSWETQYF. This chain links TRBV7-6 with TRBJ2-5; 14 bases align to TRBD2. The CDR3 sequence is 18 residues long. Germline V CDR1 and CDR2: SGHVS, FNYEAQ. V shed 5 bases and J 5 bases; nucleotides not matched to a gene: 13.